This T cell receptor beta chain originates from a study of monozygotic twins with inflammatory bowel disease. Germline V gene sequence: CDR1 SGHTA, CDR2 FQGNSA. This CDR3 spans 16 amino acids. With respect to this clonotype: The antigen remains unidentified.

General study points: Relative clonotype sharing with others was diminished in IBD patients versus healthy twins, particularly with disease activity. IBD patients carried less diverse TCRbeta repertoires (inverse Simpson) than healthy co-twins.

Total RNA, at approximately 3,800 ng, went into every TCR library. TCRdb re-called the 5' RACE reads and catalogs CDR3 proteins one per entry, DNA excluded. The sample totals approximately 330,000 distinct CDR3 sequences. Whole blood without T cell sorting served as the source of isolated total RNA. The V gene is TRBV7-2, the J gene TRBJ2-6. The receptor was derived from a human donor with ulcerative colitis or Crohn's disease, or a healthy co-twin of an affected twin (not recorded which). The sequenced material came from blood. The chain's CDR3 is CASSAAQGSGANVLTF.